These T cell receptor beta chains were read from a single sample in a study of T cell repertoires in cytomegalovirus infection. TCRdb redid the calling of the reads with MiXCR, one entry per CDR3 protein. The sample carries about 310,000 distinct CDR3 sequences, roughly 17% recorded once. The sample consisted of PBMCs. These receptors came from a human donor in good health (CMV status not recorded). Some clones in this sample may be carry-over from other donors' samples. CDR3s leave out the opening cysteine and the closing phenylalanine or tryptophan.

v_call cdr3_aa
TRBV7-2 ASSSGFAGGSSYEQY
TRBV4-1 ASSQDLFGGSDTQY
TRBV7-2 ASSPQRVEQF
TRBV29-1 SVITRAWAKNIQY
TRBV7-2 ASSGSSTDTQY
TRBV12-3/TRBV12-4 ASSLRTGNNQPQH
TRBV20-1 SAPAGQGSRFNNSPLH
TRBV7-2 ASSLRQGHEKLF
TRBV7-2 ASSLDLAGYRGYT
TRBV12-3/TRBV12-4 ASRQGGGSNQPQH
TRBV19 ASSEQGLSVTEAF
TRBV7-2 ASSTERAGIRF
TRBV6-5 ASRRTGHDGYT
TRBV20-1 SASRDRVSYGYT
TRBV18 ASSPLYQRDNSPLH
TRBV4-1 ASSLGYSSYNEQF
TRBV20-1 SATSGGAGETQY
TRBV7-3 ASSSGRDSTEAF
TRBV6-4 ASRPRNQPQH
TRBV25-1 ASTPDGNYGYT
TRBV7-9 ASSPGGGRQETQY
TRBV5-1 ASSRFGTEINEKLF
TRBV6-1 ASSGSPDRGRREQY
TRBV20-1 SASRGRTNTEAF
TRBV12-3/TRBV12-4 AASQGGTGELF
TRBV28 ASSLEGLGGSSWDEQF
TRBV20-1 SARGGRGGNYGYT
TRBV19 ASSMLVGQSNYGYT
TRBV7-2 ASSTRQGNYGYT
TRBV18 ASSLATGVSGNTIY
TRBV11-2 ASSYPSAGGGTDTQY
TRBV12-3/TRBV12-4 ASSQDRGRSVYGYT
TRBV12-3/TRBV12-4 ASSYYTFGNTIY
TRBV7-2 ASSFQGSNEKLF
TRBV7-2 ASSSGPQATLHSPLH
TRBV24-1 ATSDFTGTQY
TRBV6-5 ASSYGPVSYEQY
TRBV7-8 ASSRRRVGDFMGSGELF
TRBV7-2 ASSSYLNTGELF
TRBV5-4 ASSLGTGESAYNEQF
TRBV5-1 ASSLARTKFEQF
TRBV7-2 ASSLSGGTGELF
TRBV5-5 ASSLGGSSGATNEKLF
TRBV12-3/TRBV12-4 ASSKLEYNEQF
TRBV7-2 ASSGLNYEQY
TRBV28 ASSLLRSGAGRETQY
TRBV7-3 ASSLNRAEQF
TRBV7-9 ASSRGENEQF
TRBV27 ASSPLGTGNEQF
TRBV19 ASNDRGDGYT
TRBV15 ATSTSRRGSSTDTQY
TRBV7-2 ASSLRGEAF
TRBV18 ASSPRQSNEKLF
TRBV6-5 ASSYSPVGTGGLETQY
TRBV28 ASGQGRHTEAF
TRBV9 ASSAGGSEQF
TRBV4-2 ASSQEGTDTQY
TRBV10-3 AISSLGEQY
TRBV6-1 ASSPRFGYEQY
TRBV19 ASSIGEGNSYNEQF